Following are 5 T cell receptor beta chains from one sample sequenced in a study of T cells after yellow fever vaccination. In TCRdb, the 5' RACE reads were re-called with MiXCR into one record per CDR3 protein. In the table there are hundreds of thousands of distinct CDR3 sequences, about 13% of which are singletons. Source: PBMCs, taken on the day of the yellow fever booster vaccination. The receptors shown here come from a man in his thirties or forties who received the YFV17D yellow fever vaccine.

The chain carries TRBV5-1 and TRBJ2-7; D unresolved. The CDR3 has 13 residues. V lost 3 bases and J lost 5, with 12 bases in between. Germline V gene data show CDR1 as SGHRS and CDR2 as YFSETQ. CDR3 DNA sequence: TGCGCCAGCAGCTCCTCGGCTCAGGACGAGCAGTACTTC. Residues: CASSSSAQDEQYF.

This clonotype appeared a few times. This chain joins TRBV29-1 and TRBJ2-1, with 9 bases that match TRBD2. J lost 9 bases, V lost 4 bases, and 7 bases had no gene match. CDR3 length: 13 amino acids. From germline, CDR1 is SQVTM and CDR2 ANQGSEA. CDR3 in amino acids: CSVVAGGKGEQFF. Here the CDR3 DNA reads TGCAGCGTTGTGGCGGGAGGGAAGGGTGAGCAGTTCTTC.

This sequence joins TRBV2 and TRBJ2-1; D may match TRBD1 or TRBD2 (5 bases each). The CDR3 consists of 14 residues. V was trimmed by 7 bases and J by 0 bases, leaving 10 bases between them. Germline V gives CDR1 SNHLY, CDR2 FYNNEI. The CDR3 DNA reads as TGTGCCAGCATCAGGGAGAGCTCCTACAATGAGCAGTTCTTC. Protein sequence: CASIRESSYNEQFF. Complete variable domain (other parts from reference TRBV2 and TRBJ2-1): EPEVTQTPSHQVTQMGQEVILRCVPISNHLYFYWYRQILGQKVEFLVSFYNNEISEKSEIFDDQFSVERPDGSNFTLKIRSTKLEDSAMYFCASIRESSYNEQFFGPGTRLTVL.

The chain joins TRBV20-1 to TRBJ1-2; D uncertain. Germline CDR1 is DFQATT and CDR2 is SNEGSKA (reference sequence). This CDR3 region has 13 residues. The V gene lost 1 base and the J gene lost 3 bases, with 9 bases spanning the gap. The CDR3 sequence: CSARVRPDYGYTF. CDR3 DNA: TGCAGTGCTAGAGTCCGGCCAGACTATGGCTACACCTTC.

V and J are TRBV18 and TRBJ2-5; 12 nucleotides line up with TRBD2. CDR3 length: 18 amino acids. J was trimmed by 5 bases and V by 2 bases; bases with no gene match: 12. Germline V gives CDR1 KGHSH, CDR2 LQKENI. This chain's CDR3 is CASSPSIPGTSGLETQYF. The CDR3 bases are TGTGCCAGCTCACCATCAATCCCCGGGACTAGCGGGTTGGAGACCCAGTACTTC.